The 25 T cell receptor beta chains presented below share a single source sample, sequenced in a study of cytomegalovirus exposure and HLA in healthy donors. PCR was performed using 60 Vbeta and 13 Jbeta primers. Repertoires were generated with immunoSEQ multiplex PCR, while TCRdb's copy carries only in-frame clones and drops some. The table has 95,000 to 150,000 clones, approximately 80% seen once. Sequenced sample: PBMCs. These receptor sequences come from a man between 25 and 39 years old in good health and CMV-seropositive.

The chain has TRBV30 and TRBJ1-2, with D uncertain. The CDR3 is 13 amino acids. Trimming pared 0 bases from V and 4 bases from J, leaving 9 bases between. CDR1 is GTSNPN and CDR2 is SVGIG in the germline V gene (reference sequence). The CDR3 DNA is TGTGCCTGGAGTGTCGGGTTATCCTATGGCTACACCTTC. This translates into CAWSVGLSYGYTF.

The J gene is TRBJ2-1, the V gene TRBV6-5; D may be TRBD2 (6 bases). V shed 5 bases and J shed 2 bases, with 13 bases lying between them. Germline V gives CDR1 MNHEY, CDR2 SVGAGI. The CDR3 is 15 residues long. The CDR3 region is CASSPLKRAYNEQFF. In DNA form, the CDR3 reads TGTGCCAGCAGTCCCTTGAAGCGGGCCTACAATGAGCAGTTCTTC.

This chain uses TRBV6-5 with TRBJ1-1; no clear D gene. Germline CDR1 MNHEY, CDR2 SVGAGI. V lost 6 bases and J 1 base, leaving 12 bases between the germline ends. This CDR3 comprises 14 residues. CDR3 coding DNA: TGTGCCAGCAGCCCCAGGCTAGCGAACACTGAAGCTTTCTTT. Translated: CASSPRLANTEAFF.

CDR3 in amino acids: CASSPLAGASTDTQYF. CDR3 DNA sequence: TGTGCCAGCAGCCCGTTAGCGGGGGCTAGCACAGATACGCAGTATTTT. The chain is built from TRBV9 and TRBJ2-3, with TRBD2 identical over 9 bases. The CDR3 has 16 residues. Looked up from germline, CDR1 is SGDLS and CDR2 is YYNGEE. The trim removed 4 bases at V and 0 bases at J, leaving 6 bases unmatched.

This chain links TRBV30 with TRBJ1-5; 10 positions match TRBD1. Germline V gene lookup returns CDR1 GTSNPN and CDR2 SVGIG (reference sequence). The CDR3 runs to 15 residues. The trim removed 5 bases at V and 4 bases at J, leaving 8 bases unmatched. The DNA for the CDR3 is TGTGCCTGGGGACAGGGGGTAATGGGGAATCAGCCCCAGCATTTT. Amino acids: CAWGQGVMGNQPQHF.

The chain links TRBV5-4 to TRBJ2-7; 11 bases align to TRBD1. The CDR3 spans 14 residues. Germline V gene sequence: CDR1 SGHNT, CDR2 YYREEE (reference sequence). Trimming removed 4 bases from V and 4 bases from J; junction bases left unmatched: 4. The chain's CDR3 is CASSQGQGEYEQYF. CDR3 coding DNA: TGTGCCAGCAGCCAGGGACAGGGGGAGTACGAGCAGTACTTC.

The CDR3 protein is CASSVVAGGYNEQFF. The CDR3 DNA sequence: TGTGCCAGCAGCGTTGTAGCGGGGGGCTACAATGAGCAGTTCTTC. The chain is built from TRBV9 and TRBJ2-1; 10 bases are a match to TRBD2. Per the germline V gene, CDR1 is SGDLS and CDR2 is YYNGEE. The CDR3 extends over 15 amino acids. V shed 2 bases and J 3 bases; nucleotides not matched to a gene: 2.

J is TRBJ2-5 and V is TRBV9, with 8 bases that match TRBD2. The J segment lost 2 bases and the V segment lost 6 bases, leaving 6 bases of the junction unmatched. This CDR3 comprises 14 residues. Germline CDR1 SGDLS, CDR2 YYNGEE. CDR3 nucleotides: TGTGCCAGCACCCCCGGGGGGGAACAAGAGACCCAGTACTTC. Amino acid sequence: CASTPGGEQETQYF.

This chain links TRBV28 with TRBJ1-5, with D possibly being TRBD1 (5 bases). V lost 2 bases, J lost 2 bases, and 19 bases lay in between. The germline CDR1 and CDR2 sequences are MDHEN and SYDVKM. The CDR3 extends over 18 amino acids. This CDR3 is CASSLPRPGSGGNQPQHF. The CDR3 nucleotides are TGTGCCAGCAGTTTACCCCGGCCGGGGTCGGGGGGCAATCAGCCCCAGCATTTT.

V and J are TRBV5-1 and TRBJ1-2; the D gene is possibly TRBD1 (5 bases). The CDR3 length is 14 residues. CDR1 is SGHRS, CDR2 YFSETQ, per germline. Trimming pared 4 bases from V and 2 bases from J, leaving 12 bases between. The CDR3 DNA is TGCGCCAGCAGCCCCGGACACGGCAACTATGGCTACACCTTC. Its translation: CASSPGHGNYGYTF.

The rearrangement links TRBV18 to TRBJ2-7; TRBD1 matches 7 bases. This CDR3 is built from 14 residues. CDR1 is KGHSH, CDR2 LQKENI, per germline. The J segment lost 0 bases and the V segment lost 5 bases, leaving 4 bases of the junction unmatched. The CDR3 is CASSDRDSSYEQYF. Here the CDR3 DNA reads TGTGCCAGCTCAGACCGGGACAGCTCCTACGAGCAGTACTTC.

This chain connects TRBV2 to TRBJ2-2, with 7 bases matching TRBD2. This CDR3 comprises 14 residues. The junction had 6 bases not matched to a gene; V was cut back by 6 bases and J by 5 bases. Germline CDR1 reads SNHLY; CDR2 reads FYNNEI. CDR3 amino acids: CASRGGMETGELFF. For the CDR3, the DNA is TGTGCCAGCAGGGGGGGGATGGAAACCGGGGAGCTGTTTTTT. The full variable domain, completed using reference TRBV2 and TRBJ2-2, is EPEVTQTPSHQVTQMGQEVILRCVPISNHLYFYWYRQILGQKVEFLVSFYNNEISEKSEIFDDQFSVERPDGSNFTLKIRSTKLEDSAMYFCASRGGMETGELFFGEGSRLTVL.

The chain employs TRBV10-3 and TRBJ2-7; 7 bases are shared with TRBD1. CDR3 length equals 15 residues. Germline assignment: CDR1 ENHRY and CDR2 SYGVKD. V trimming: 4 bases; J trimming: 1 base; junction bases outside the gene matches: 7. Here the CDR3 reads CAISGNRGISYEQYF. The CDR3 DNA sequence: TGTGCCATCAGTGGTAACAGGGGTATATCCTACGAGCAGTACTTC.

In this sample, this clone turned up a few times. CDR3 residues: CASSPTGGTDTQYF. As DNA, the CDR3 is TGTGCCAGCTCACCAACGGGGGGCACAGATACGCAGTATTTT. This sequence joins TRBV18 and TRBJ2-3, with a weak D call TRBD2 (6 bases). V shed 2 bases and J shed 1 base, with 7 bases lying between them. This CDR3 region has 14 residues. Looked up from germline, CDR1 is KGHSH and CDR2 is LQKENI.

The gene calls are TRBV9 and TRBJ2-1, with 10 bases aligning to TRBD2. This CDR3 is built from 15 residues. The V gene end was trimmed by 4 bases and the J gene end by 15 bases; junction bases not matched to a gene: 16. Germline loops: CDR1 SGDLS, CDR2 YYNGEE. The CDR3 reads CASSSSSSGSQFRFF. Written as DNA, the CDR3 is TGTGCCAGCAGCTCCTCATCTAGCGGGAGTCAGTTTAGGTTCTTC.

As regards this clone: Its ends do not fully match the called genes, so a read error is possible. The chain is built from TRBV2 and TRBJ2-5; TRBD1 matches 7 bases. The CDR3 is 13 residues long. Germline V lookup: CDR1 SNHLY, CDR2 FYNNEI. The CDR3 nucleotides read TGTGCCAGCGGTGACAGGGTTCAAGAGACCCAGTACTTC. Its translation: CASGDRVQETQYF.

In this sample, this clone turned up once. This chain joins TRBV4-3 and TRBJ2-6; the match to TRBD2 covers 7 bases. V lost 0 bases, J lost 3 bases, and 2 bases stayed unmatched. Germline values: CDR1 LGHNA, CDR2 YSLEER. The CDR3 spans 16 residues. CDR3 region: CASSQESGGGANVLTF. The CDR3 DNA is TGCGCCAGCAGCCAAGAATCGGGAGGTGGGGCCAACGTCCTGACTTTC.

This chain joins TRBV27 and TRBJ2-7; the D gene is possibly TRBD2 (6 bases). V was trimmed by 7 bases and J by 2 bases, leaving 18 bases between them. This CDR3 contains 15 residues. Germline-derived CDR1 and CDR2 are MNHEY and SMNVEV (reference sequence). CDR3 in DNA: TGTGCCAGCAACCTTCGACTCGGGAGCCCCTACGAGCAGTACTTC. As protein: CASNLRLGSPYEQYF.

A single count supports this clone. The J gene is TRBJ2-3, the V gene TRBV10-1, with TRBD1 matching over 7 bases. The CDR3 is made up of 15 amino acids. Per the germline V gene, CDR1 is WNHNN and CDR2 is SYGVQD (reference sequence). The trim removed 6 bases at V and 2 bases at J, leaving 8 bases unmatched. CDR3 DNA: TGCGCCAGCAGCCCGACAGGGTCGGACACAGATACGCAGTATTTT. Residues: CASSPTGSDTDTQYF.

This clone was counted a single time. The rearrangement uses TRBV5-6 and TRBJ1-2; 9 positions agree with TRBD1. J was trimmed by 4 bases and V by 0 bases; bases with no gene match: 4. This CDR3 has 15 residues. The germline gives CDR1 SGHDT, CDR2 YYEEEE. CDR3 DNA: TGTGCCAGCAGCTTGGGGACAGGGGCTAGCTATGGCTACACCTTC. It encodes CASSLGTGASYGYTF.

V and J are TRBV29-1 and TRBJ2-7, with no clear D. The CDR3 totals 13 residues. Deletions cut 6 bases from V and 3 bases from J, with 15 bases between. Germline V gene sequence: CDR1 SQVTM, CDR2 ANQGSEA. CDR3 protein: CSVSRPGSYEQYF. In DNA form, the CDR3 reads TGCAGCGTCTCCCGCCCCGGTAGCTACGAGCAGTACTTC.

The chain has TRBV14 and TRBJ2-7; D possibly corresponds to TRBD2 (5 bases). V lost 4 bases and J 4 bases, leaving 11 bases between the germline ends. The CDR3 sequence is 13 residues long. Germline values: CDR1 SGHDN, CDR2 FVKESK. CDR3 region: CASSRTGMYEQYF. CDR3 bases: TGTGCCAGCAGCCGGACTGGAATGTACGAGCAGTACTTC. Combining the CDR3 with reference TRBV14 and TRBJ2-7 gives the whole variable domain EAGVTQFPSHSVIEKGQTVTLRCDPISGHDNLYWYRRVMGKEIKFLLHFVKESKQDESGMPNNRFLAERTGGTYSTLKVQPAELEDSGVYFCASSRTGMYEQYFGPGTRLTVT.

The chain recombines TRBV13 with TRBJ2-3; 11 bases fit TRBD2. The germline gives CDR1 PRHDT, CDR2 FYEKMQ (reference sequence). With 5 bases clipped from V and 4 bases from J, the junction kept 11 bases outside the gene matches. This CDR3 spans 17 amino acids. CDR3 region: CASSLPLGTSGSDTQYF. The CDR3 DNA reads as TGTGCCAGCAGCCTACCCCTCGGGACTAGCGGTTCAGATACGCAGTATTTT.

This clone has only a few counts. The gene calls are TRBV30 and TRBJ1-2; the D gene is possibly TRBD1 (5 bases). This CDR3 is built from 11 residues. Per germline, CDR1 GTSNPN and CDR2 SVGIG (reference sequence). Trimming pared 3 bases from V and 8 bases from J, leaving 10 bases between. The CDR3: CAWRAGKGYTF. The DNA of the CDR3 is TGTGCCTGGAGGGCAGGGAAAGGCTACACCTTC.

This clone has a handful of counts. The V call is TRBV25-1, the J call TRBJ1-5, with unresolved D. The CDR3 runs 14 residues. With 5 bases removed from V and 5 bases from J, the gap between germline ends came to 13 bases. CDR1 and CDR2 (germline): MGHDK, SYGVNS. CDR3 region: CASSPLRSDQPQHF. In DNA form, the CDR3 reads TGTGCCAGCAGTCCTCTGAGGAGTGATCAGCCCCAGCATTTT.